This passage covers 25 T cell receptor beta chains from one sample sequenced in a study of blood T cell repertoires in COVID-19 (TCRdb year 2020). Libraries were made using the immunoSEQ multiplex PCR assay. The immuneACCESS repertoire file appears here via TCRdb, limited to in-frame rearrangements. These files lack a portion of the clones; in checked studies, under half of the deficit traces to unresolved V genes, and the cause of the others is not known. The sample table lists about 230,000 clones, around 80% of them with a count of one. Together, the top ten hold under 1.5% of the sample. Source material: peripheral blood. These receptors were taken from a woman aged 40 to 50 who had recovered from COVID-19.

The chain has TRBV18 and TRBJ2-7; 12 positions match TRBD1. This CDR3 is built from 16 residues. Germline V gene sequence: CDR1 KGHSH, CDR2 LQKENI. With 1 base clipped from V and 6 bases from J, the junction kept 7 bases outside the gene matches. Here the CDR3 DNA reads TGTGCCAGCTCACCACTCGTGGGGACAGGGGGCGGCGAGCAGTACTTC. This codes for CASSPLVGTGGGEQYF.

This sequence joins TRBV6-5 and TRBJ2-3, with TRBD1 as a possible D gene (5 bases). This CDR3 comprises 16 residues. V lost 0 bases and J 6 bases, leaving 16 bases between the germline ends. Per germline, CDR1 MNHEY and CDR2 SVGAGI. The CDR3 protein is CASSYSTGIAMDTQYF. DNA of the CDR3: TGTGCCAGCAGTTACTCTACAGGAATTGCTATGGATACGCAGTATTTT.

The V gene is TRBV3-1 (or the pseudogene TRBV3-2), the J gene TRBJ2-2; possibly TRBD1 for D (6 bases). Trimming took 5 bases from V and 1 from J, leaving 14 bases between them. The CDR3 extends over 16 amino acids. Per the germline V gene, CDR1 is LGHDT and CDR2 is YNNKEL (reference sequence). The CDR3, as DNA: TGTGCCAGCAGCTACCGGGACACAGGGAACACCGGGGAGCTGTTTTTT. It translates to CASSYRDTGNTGELFF.

The chain joins TRBV5-1 to TRBJ1-5; unclear D gene. The CDR3 consists of 14 residues. Trimming cost V 2 bases and J 0 bases, with 6 bases left between them. Germline CDR1 is SGHRS and CDR2 is YFSETQ. The CDR3 is CASSLDNSNQPQHF. The CDR3 coding sequence is TGCGCCAGCAGCTTAGACAATAGCAATCAGCCCCAGCATTTT.

The chain uses TRBV9 and TRBJ1-1; the match to TRBD1 covers 11 bases. From germline, CDR1 is SGDLS and CDR2 YYNGEE. The length of the CDR3 is 15 residues. V gave up 4 bases and J gave up 4 bases; unmatched junction bases: 6. The CDR3 sequence is CASSMTGTGGTEAFF. The CDR3 nucleotides are TGTGCCAGCAGCATGACCGGGACAGGGGGCACTGAAGCTTTCTTT. The full variable domain, in which reference TRBV9 and TRBJ1-1 provide the parts outside the CDR3, is DSGVTQTPKHLITATGQRVTLRCSPRSGDLSVYWYQQSLDQGLQFLIQYYNGEERAKGNILERFSAQQFPDLHSELNLSSLELGDSALYFCASSMTGTGGTEAFFGQGTRLTVV.

The chain recombines TRBV7-9 with TRBJ1-1; TRBD1 matches 7 bases. In germline, CDR1 is SEHNR, CDR2 FQNEAQ (reference sequence). Trimming at V came to 5 bases and at J to 2 bases, leaving 17 bases not matched to a gene. There are 18 residues in the CDR3. The CDR3 protein is CASSLPPGGTEVNTEAFF. The CDR3 DNA sequence: TGTGCCAGCAGCCTCCCCCCCGGAGGGACAGAAGTTAACACTGAAGCTTTCTTT.

The chain links TRBV4-3 to TRBJ1-2; 9 nucleotides align to TRBD1. With V trimmed by 4 bases and J by 5 bases, 8 bases remained unmatched. The germline V gene has CDR1 LGHNA and CDR2 YSLEER. This CDR3 has 15 amino acids. Here the CDR3 DNA reads TGCGCCAGCAGCCGACTCACAGGGGGCGATTATGGCTACACCTTC. This encodes CASSRLTGGDYGYTF.

J is TRBJ2-2 and V is TRBV7-8, with D perhaps matching TRBD2 (6 bases). CDR1 and CDR2 from the germline V gene are SGHVS and FQNEAQ. Trimming pared 8 bases from V and 5 bases from J, leaving 12 bases between. CDR3 length equals 13 residues. Here the CDR3 reads CASGGEVTGELFF. The CDR3 nucleotides are TGTGCCAGCGGCGGGGAGGTAACCGGGGAGCTGTTTTTT.

This chain joins TRBV18 and TRBJ1-3; TRBD1 matches at 8 bases. CDR3 size: 17 residues. CDR1 KGHSH and CDR2 LQKENI come from the germline V gene. With V trimmed by 3 bases and J by 1 base, 8 bases remained unmatched. This chain's CDR3 is CASSPRTGKTSGNTIYF. Written as DNA, the CDR3 is TGTGCCAGCTCACCCAGGACAGGGAAAACGTCTGGAAACACCATATATTTT.

This chain links TRBV4-3 with TRBJ2-7; 10 nucleotides match TRBD1. This CDR3 contains 14 residues. Looked up from germline, CDR1 is LGHNA and CDR2 is YSLEER. Trimming at V came to 4 bases and at J to 3 bases, leaving 3 bases not matched to a gene. The DNA of the CDR3 is TGCGCCAGCAGCCCCGGGGACAGGGGCTACGAGCAGTACTTC. Protein: CASSPGDRGYEQYF.

The chain couples TRBV10-1 to TRBJ2-1; D possibly corresponds to TRBD1 (6 bases). CDR1 is WNHNN, CDR2 SYGVQD, per germline (reference sequence). V was pared by 4 bases and J by 15 bases, with 19 bases between. CDR3 length equals 13 residues. The CDR3, as DNA: TGCGCCAGCAGTGTGGTGAGGGACACCGGCCGGTTCTTC. Translating it yields CASSVVRDTGRFF.

The V call is TRBV29-1, the J call TRBJ1-2; tentative D call: TRBD1 (6 bases). The CDR3 runs to 12 residues. Germline loops: CDR1 SQVTM, CDR2 ANQGSEA. This CDR3 reads CVEDPRGHGYTF. The CDR3 DNA reads as TGCGTTGAAGATCCCAGGGGCCATGGCTACACCTTC.

The V call is TRBV11-2, the J call TRBJ2-1; D remains unclear. CDR1 is SGHAT and CDR2 is FQNNGV in the germline V gene. This CDR3 is built from 13 residues. The V and J ends lost 5 bases and 5 bases respectively, with 10 bases between them. The CDR3 DNA reads as TGTGCCAGCAGCCCCATTTCGGACAATGAGCAGTTCTTC. It is translated as CASSPISDNEQFF. The full variable domain, rest sourced from reference TRBV11-2 and TRBJ2-1, is EAGVAQSPRYKIIEKRQSVAFWCNPISGHATLYWYQQILGQGPKLLIQFQNNGVVDDSQLPKDRFSAERLKGVDSTLKIQPAKLEDSAVYLCASSPISDNEQFFGPGTRLTVL.

V is TRBV18 and J is TRBJ1-3, with D possibly matching TRBD1 (6 bases). V was clipped by 0 bases and J by 4 bases, with 10 bases between them. CDR3 length: 15 amino acids. Germline loops: CDR1 KGHSH, CDR2 LQKENI. The CDR3 loop reads CASSPPGTMGNTIYF. For the CDR3, the DNA is TGTGCCAGCTCACCACCCGGGACAATGGGAAACACCATATATTTT.

Regarding this clone: With a much larger clone just one base away, this may be a read error. This CDR3 is also generated by other DNA sequences in the sample. J is TRBJ2-7 and V is TRBV6-2 or TRBV6-3; TRBD1 matches at 9 bases. The CDR3 is 12 amino acids. V lost 5 bases, J lost 4 bases, and 0 bases stayed unmatched. CDR1 and CDR2 (germline): MNHEY, SVGEGT. CDR3 nucleotides: TGTGCCAGCAGTGGACAGGGGTACGAGCAGTACTTC. It is translated as CASSGQGYEQYF.

The chain carries TRBV2 and TRBJ2-7, with D tentatively TRBD1 (7 bases). This CDR3 spans 14 amino acids. CDR1 and CDR2 from the germline V gene are SNHLY and FYNNEI. Trimming stripped 5 bases from V and 6 bases from J, with 17 bases between. The CDR3 loop reads CASSKETGRSEQYF. The CDR3 DNA follows: TGTGCCAGCAGTAAAGAGACAGGGAGGTCCGAGCAGTACTTC.

J is TRBJ2-5 and V is TRBV7-3, with TRBD1 as a possible D gene (5 bases). CDR3 length: 13 residues. Between the trimmed V and J ends, which lost 4 bases and 5 bases, there was a span of 11 bases. CDR1 is SGHTA, CDR2 FQGTGA, per germline. In nucleotides, the CDR3 is TGTGCCAGCAGCTCCCAGGGCGCTGAGACCCAGTACTTC. It is translated as CASSSQGAETQYF.

The chain joins TRBV5-1 to TRBJ1-5; D might be TRBD1 (6 bases). V was clipped by 0 bases and J by 3 bases, with 13 bases between them. The CDR3 covers 16 residues. Germline V gene data show CDR1 as SGHRS and CDR2 as YFSETQ. Written as DNA, the CDR3 is TGCGCCAGCAGCTTGGAGGCAGGGGATAACAATCAGCCCCAGCATTTT. The encoded protein is CASSLEAGDNNQPQHF.

The chain combines TRBV18 with TRBJ2-7, with 7 bases aligning to TRBD2. This CDR3 spans 16 amino acids. The J segment lost 1 base and the V segment lost 4 bases, leaving 10 bases of the junction unmatched. Germline CDR1 is KGHSH and CDR2 is LQKENI. The CDR3 DNA reads TGTGCCAGCTCACGGGACCCGGGACTAAGATCCTACGAGCAGTACTTC. The encoded protein is CASSRDPGLRSYEQYF.

The V and J genes are TRBV4-2 and TRBJ2-5; TRBD2 aligns across 12 bases. CDR3 length equals 16 residues. CDR1 LGHNA and CDR2 YNFKEQ come from the germline V gene. Trimming took 0 bases from V and 14 from J; bases not matched to a gene: 13. CDR3 sequence reads: CASSQDLGTSGPTPYF. The CDR3 DNA sequence: TGTGCCAGCAGCCAAGATCTTGGGACTAGCGGGCCTACGCCCTACTTC.

This chain joins TRBV6-2 or TRBV6-3 and TRBJ2-7, with 11 bases aligning to TRBD1. This CDR3 is 14 amino acids long. V trimming: 2 bases; J trimming: 7 bases; junction bases outside the gene matches: 4. Germline CDR1 is MNHEY and CDR2 is SVGEGT. The CDR3 nucleotides read TGTGCCAGCAGTTACGTCGGGACAGGGGGTGAGCAGTACTTC. Protein product: CASSYVGTGGEQYF.

The table lists this clone with a few counts. The DNA for the CDR3 is TGTGCCAGCAGCTCTTACAGGGGTCGAGCTGAAGCTTTCTTT. Its protein is CASSSYRGRAEAFF. The J gene is TRBJ1-1, the V gene TRBV7-9, with 7 bases matching TRBD1. Unmatched junction bases numbered 8, after V lost 4 bases and J lost 6 bases. The CDR3 totals 14 residues. Germline assignment: CDR1 SEHNR and CDR2 FQNEAQ (reference sequence).

This chain joins TRBV27 and TRBJ2-3, with 10 positions matching TRBD2. Germline CDR1 MNHEY, CDR2 SMNVEV (reference sequence). The CDR3 length is 16 residues. V gave up 3 bases and J gave up 5 bases; unmatched junction bases: 8. Written as DNA, the CDR3 is TGTGCCAGCAGTTTCCAGCGGGGGGGCCGAGGAGATACGCAGTATTTT. Protein product: CASSFQRGGRGDTQYF.

In regard to this clone: A read error may account for a junction end that differs from germline. J is TRBJ2-7 and V is TRBV25-1; weak D call: TRBD2 (6 bases). The CDR3 contains 12 residues. CDR1 is MGHDK, CDR2 SYGVNS, per germline. The CDR3 DNA reads TGTGCCAGCAATAGAGTTGGCGGGGCAGTTCATTTC. Residues: CASNRVGGAVHF.

The V gene is TRBV18, the J gene TRBJ1-2; 12 positions match TRBD1. With V trimmed by 0 bases and J by 4 bases, 3 bases remained unmatched. Per the germline V gene, CDR1 is KGHSH and CDR2 is LQKENI. The CDR3 loop spans 16 amino acids. CDR3 coding DNA: TGTGCCAGCTCACCACCGGGACAGGGGGCTGGCTATGGCTACACCTTC. It codes for CASSPPGQGAGYGYTF.